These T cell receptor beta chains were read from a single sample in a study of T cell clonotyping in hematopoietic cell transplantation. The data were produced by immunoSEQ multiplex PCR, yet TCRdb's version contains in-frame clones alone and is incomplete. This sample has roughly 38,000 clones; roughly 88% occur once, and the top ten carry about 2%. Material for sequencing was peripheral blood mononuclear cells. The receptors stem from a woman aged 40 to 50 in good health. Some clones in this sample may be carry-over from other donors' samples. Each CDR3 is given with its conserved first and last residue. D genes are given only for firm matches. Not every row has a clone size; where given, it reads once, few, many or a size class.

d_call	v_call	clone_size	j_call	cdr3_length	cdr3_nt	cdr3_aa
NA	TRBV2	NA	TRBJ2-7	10	TGTGCCAGCAGTATGTACGAGCAGTACTTC	CASSMYEQYF
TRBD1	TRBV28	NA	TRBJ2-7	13	TGTGCCAGCACCATCGGACAGGGTATGTGGCAGTACTTC	CASTIGQGMWQYF
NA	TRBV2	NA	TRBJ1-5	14	TGTGCCAGCAGAGCTACAGGGCTCCCTCAGCCCCAGCATTTT	CASRATGLPQPQHF
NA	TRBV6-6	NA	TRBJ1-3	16	TGTGCCAGCAGTTACTTGAGACAGATCTCTGGAAACACCATATATTTT	CASSYLRQISGNTIYF
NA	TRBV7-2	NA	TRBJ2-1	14	TGTGCCAGCAGCCAAGTCAGCGATGATGATGAGCAGTTCTTC	CASSQVSDDDEQFF
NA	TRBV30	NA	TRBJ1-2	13	TGTGCCTGGAGTGTTGGAACGTCCTATGGCTACACCTTC	CAWSVGTSYGYTF
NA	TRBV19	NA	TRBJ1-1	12	TGTGCCAGTACCTCGACAAACACTGAAGCTTTCTTT	CASTSTNTEAFF
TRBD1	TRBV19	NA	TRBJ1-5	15	TGTGCCGGATCTAAACAGGGGGATAGCAATCAGCCCCAGCATTTT	CAGSKQGDSNQPQHF
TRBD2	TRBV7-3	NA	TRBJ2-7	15	TGTGCCAGCAGCTTAGGTCCGGGAGGGCTTGGCGAGCAGTACTTC	CASSLGPGGLGEQYF
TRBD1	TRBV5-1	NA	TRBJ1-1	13	TGCGCCAGCAGCTCGAACCCAGGGGGTGAAGCTTTCTTT	CASSSNPGGEAFF
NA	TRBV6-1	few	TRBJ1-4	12	TGTGCCAGCAGTGAAGAGCATGGGGAACTGTTTTTT	CASSEEHGELFF
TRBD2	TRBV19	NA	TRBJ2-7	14	TGTGCCAGTAGTACGGGACTAGACCCCTACGAGCAGTACTTC	CASSTGLDPYEQYF
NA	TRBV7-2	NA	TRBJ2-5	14	TGTGCCAGCACCCCCCCCCTAGCAGGGGAGACCCAGTACTTC	CASTPPLAGETQYF
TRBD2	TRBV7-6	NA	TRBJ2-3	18	TGTGCCAGCAGCTTAGCGACTAGCGGGACCGATAGCACAGATACGCAGTATTTT	CASSLATSGTDSTDTQYF
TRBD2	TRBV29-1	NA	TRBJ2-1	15	TGCAGCGTTTCCCCCGGGAGGGCTGTTGAGGGTGAGCAGTTCTTC	CSVSPGRAVEGEQFF
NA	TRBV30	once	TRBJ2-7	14	TGTGCCTGGACGATCGGCAGGGAGCAGGACGAGCAGTACTTC	CAWTIGREQDEQYF
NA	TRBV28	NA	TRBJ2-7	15	TGTGCCAGCATCGGACAGCCCGACCTCTCCTACGAGCAGTACTTC	CASIGQPDLSYEQYF
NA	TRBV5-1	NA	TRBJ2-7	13	TGCGCCAGCAGGGATACCTTGGACCACGAGCAGTACTTC	CASRDTLDHEQYF
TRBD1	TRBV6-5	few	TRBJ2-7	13	TGTGCCAGCAGTTACTCCTCTACAGGGGTGGGGTACTTC	CASSYSSTGVGYF
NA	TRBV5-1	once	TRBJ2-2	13	TGCGCCAGCAGCGCCTACAAGGGAGGGGAGCTGTTTTTT	CASSAYKGGELFF
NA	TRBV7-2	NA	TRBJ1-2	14	TGTGCCAGCAGCGTATCCAGGGATACCTATGGCTACACCTTC	CASSVSRDTYGYTF
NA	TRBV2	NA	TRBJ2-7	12	TGTGCCAGCACCGTCAGCTCCTACGAGCAGTACTTC	CASTVSSYEQYF
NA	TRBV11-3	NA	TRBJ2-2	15	TGTGCCAGCAGCTCCGGGACTTCGAACACCGGGGAGCTGTTTTTT	CASSSGTSNTGELFF
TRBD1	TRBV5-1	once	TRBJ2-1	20	TGCGCCAGCAGTTTCTACAGGGGGCTTTTGCGGGAGCAACGCTACAATGAGCAGTTCTTC	CASSFYRGLLREQRYNEQFF
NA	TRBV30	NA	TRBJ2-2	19	TGTGCCTGGAGTGTACTGGGTTTATCGGAAGGGTTGGACACCGGGGAGCTGTTTTTT	CAWSVLGLSEGLDTGELFF
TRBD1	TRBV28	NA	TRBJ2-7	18	TGTGCCACCCTTAACGACCGGGACAGGGTTCGGGGCTCCTACGAGCAGTACTTC	CATLNDRDRVRGSYEQYF
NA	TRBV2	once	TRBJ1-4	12	TGTGCCAGCATGCGGGGTCAGGAAAAACTGTTTTTT	CASMRGQEKLFF
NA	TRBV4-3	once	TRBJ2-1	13	TGCGCCAGCAGCCCAAGTCGACGGGATGAGCAGTTCTTC	CASSPSRRDEQFF
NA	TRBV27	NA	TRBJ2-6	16	TGTGCCAGCAGTTTATCAGGGGCCTCTGGGGCCAACGTCCTGACTTTC	CASSLSGASGANVLTF
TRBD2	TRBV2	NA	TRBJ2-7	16	TGTGCCAGCAGGGCTCGGACTAGCGGGAGCCTGGCCGAGCAGTACTTC	CASRARTSGSLAEQYF
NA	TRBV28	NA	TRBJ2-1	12	TGTGCCAGCAGTTTCCCGTTGAATGAGCAGTTCTTC	CASSFPLNEQFF
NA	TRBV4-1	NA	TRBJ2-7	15	TGCGCCAGCAGCCCAGACTGGGTCAGAGTCGGCGAGCAGTACTTC	CASSPDWVRVGEQYF
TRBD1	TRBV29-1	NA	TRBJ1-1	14	TGCAGCGTTGAAACGGACAGGGGGTGGACTGAAGCTTTCTTT	CSVETDRGWTEAFF
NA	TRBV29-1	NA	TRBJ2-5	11	TGCAGCGCCAGGCTGCAGGGAATCGTTTACTTC	CSARLQGIVYF
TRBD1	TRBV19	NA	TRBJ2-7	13	TGTGCCACCGCGCCGGGACAGTGGGACGAGCAGTACTTC	CATAPGQWDEQYF
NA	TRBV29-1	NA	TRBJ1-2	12	TGCAGCGTTGAGATCGGCGGGTATGGCTACACCTTC	CSVEIGGYGYTF
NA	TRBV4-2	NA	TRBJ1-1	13	TGTGCCAGCAGCCAAGACTTTGCAGGGGAAGCTTTCTTT	CASSQDFAGEAFF
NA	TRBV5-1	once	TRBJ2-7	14	TGCGCCAGCAGCTTGTACACAGATCAGTACGAGCAGTACTTC	CASSLYTDQYEQYF
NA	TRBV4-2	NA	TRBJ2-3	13	TGTGCCAGCAGCCAAGACCTCACAGATACGCAGTATTTT	CASSQDLTDTQYF